The next 7 T cell receptor beta chains were all read from a single sample in a study of tumor-infiltrating lymphocytes in oesophageal squamous cell carcinoma. TCRdb re-called the PCR reads with MiXCR, one entry per CDR3 protein. The table includes approximately 18,000 distinct CDR3 sequences, 40% detected once. The specimen sequenced was blood. The receptors stem from a male donor with esophageal squamous cell carcinoma.

The rearrangement links TRBV7-3 to TRBJ2-5; either TRBD1 or TRBD2 may supply D (5 bases each). Germline CDR1 reads SGHTA; CDR2 reads FQGTGA. Deletions cut 4 bases from V and 5 bases from J, with 17 bases between. This CDR3 region has 15 residues. The CDR3 DNA sequence: TGTGCCAGCAGCTGTCCACCCACGGGGCGGGAGACCCAGTACTTC. Translating gives CASSCPPTGRETQYF.

Concerning this clonotype: No DNA is shown, since the ends of the CDR3 on it are uncertain; the CDR3 is the one TCRdb lists. The chain couples TRBV7-5 to TRBJ2-3; TRBD1 is taken as the D call from the table, unchecked against the DNA. TRBV7-5 is a documented pseudogene. The CDR3 comprises 15 residues, both ends counted. CDR3: CISVPEALTGAEAFF.

By frequency in the sample, this clonotype is medium-sized. V and J are TRBV12-3 or TRBV12-4 and TRBJ2-2; D perhaps matches TRBD2 (6 bases). This CDR3 spans 14 amino acids. Trimming stripped 3 bases from V and 6 bases from J, with 11 bases between. The CDR3 nucleotides are TGTGCCAGCAGTTTTCAGTGGAGGGCCGGGGAGCTGTTTTTT. The encoded protein is CASSFQWRAGELFF.

This clonotype was observed many times. The chain's CDR3 is CASSQESSEQFF. In nucleotides, the CDR3 is TGCGCCAGCAGCCAAGAGTCGAGTGAGCAGTTCTTC. The J gene is TRBJ2-1, the V gene TRBV4-1, with D hard to call. The length of the CDR3 is 12 residues. V dropped 0 bases and J dropped 9 bases, with 6 bases sitting between them. The germline gives CDR1 MGHRA, CDR2 YSYEKL.

This clonotype was seen ten or more times. This chain connects TRBV28 to TRBJ2-1; D is undetermined. Germline V CDR1 and CDR2: MDHEN, SYDVKM. This CDR3 spans 12 amino acids. Trimming shortened V by 5 bases and J by 8 bases, and 10 bases separated the two germline ends. The CDR3 nucleotides are TGTGCCAGCAGTATCTCGAGTTATGAGCAGTTCTTC. This translates into CASSISSYEQFF.

Worth noting for this clonotype: The conserved phenylalanine or tryptophan is not found at the CDR3 terminus, so this likely reflects a read error. It is unclear where the CDR3 begins or ends on the DNA, so no DNA is shown, and the CDR3 is as TCRdb lists it. V is TRBV7-9 and J is TRBJ2-6; TRBD1 reflects the table's D call only, with no check against the DNA. The length of the CDR3 is 17 amino acids, counting both ends. From germline, CDR1 is SEHNR and CDR2 FQNEAQ (reference sequence). Here the CDR3 reads CASSLRRGVNQPQHFGD.

Worth noting for this clonotype: A read error is possible here, since a much larger clone lies one base away. This chain links TRBV19 with TRBJ2-3, with D tentatively TRBD2 (5 bases). V gave up 9 bases and J gave up 14 bases, with 30 bases separating them. The CDR3 extends over 15 amino acids. Germline V gene lookup returns CDR1 LNHDA and CDR2 SQIVND (reference sequence). In nucleotides, the CDR3 is TGTGCCAGCAAACCGGGCCCCTTTCAATCCGGGGAGCTGTATTTT. This codes for CASKPGPFQSGELYF.